Given below is one TCR beta chain in context. Its antigen is not known. This sample stems from a study of shared clonotypes between healthy human individuals. On the study more broadly: A few men and a couple of women, aged 18 to 49, were donors. Study observations and caveats: All-four-donor shared clonotypes had higher generation probabilities than non-shared clonotypes did.

Each PCR replicate from the sorted subsets contained roughly 210 ng DNA, which is 25,000 to 30,000 T cell genomes. Source study methods: There were no quality scores in the junction-only immunoSEQ sequences, so filtering differed. TCRdb's copy holds only in-frame clones and misses some; the assay was immunoSEQ multiplex PCR. V, J and clone size were drawn from that table, and D and trimming were deduced from the DNA. The sample has 2 million to 2.5 million clones; around 96% are singletons. Cells designated naive CD8 were CD45RO-negative and were positively selected for CCR7, with terminally differentiated effector memory CD45RA+ cells excluded. The CDR3 runs to 16 residues. CDR1 is SGHDN and CDR2 is FVKESK in the germline V gene. V was clipped by 3 bases and J by 4 bases, with 15 bases between them.

V is TRBV14 and J is TRBJ1-4; possibly TRBD1 for D (5 bases). The sample was naive CD8+ T cells sorted from blood. This clonotype was sampled from a man between 18 and 29 years old in good health. The CDR3 reads CASSHLGGTLNEKLFF. CDR3 DNA sequence: TGTGCCAGCAGCCACCTAGGAGGGACCCTTAATGAAAAACTGTTTTTT.